The TCR beta chain under discussion was sequenced for a study of persistence of HIV-infected CD4 T cells. The immunoSEQ assay was version 4, run in survey mode. Produced via immunoSEQ multiplex PCR; TCRdb's table is partial and in-frame only. The data show 15,000 to 20,000 clones, about 65% seen once. General study results and limits: TCR oligoclonality correlated with proviral oligoclonality in the same sorted populations. CMV- and Gag-responding cells had lower TCRbeta richness than CD3/CD28-responding cells.

As regards this clone: The antigen remains unidentified.

Trimming stripped 3 bases from V and 7 bases from J, with 4 bases between. Germline V CDR1 and CDR2: SGHTA, FQGNSA. This CDR3 comprises 12 residues. The stimulus was lysate of CMV-infected fibroblasts, around 11 ug/mL. Sorting of responding CD4+ T cells relied on upregulated CD40 ligand together with CD69. Sequences were derived from CD4+ T cells sorted from PBMCs after roughly 18-hour stimulation, sampled from a patient who received antiretroviral therapy. The rearrangement uses TRBV7-2 and TRBJ1-6; no reliable D call. The receptor comes from an adult woman with HIV who was CMV-seropositive. CDR3: CASSFPNSPLHF. In DNA form, the CDR3 reads TGTGCCAGCAGCTTCCCCAATTCACCCCTCCACTTT.